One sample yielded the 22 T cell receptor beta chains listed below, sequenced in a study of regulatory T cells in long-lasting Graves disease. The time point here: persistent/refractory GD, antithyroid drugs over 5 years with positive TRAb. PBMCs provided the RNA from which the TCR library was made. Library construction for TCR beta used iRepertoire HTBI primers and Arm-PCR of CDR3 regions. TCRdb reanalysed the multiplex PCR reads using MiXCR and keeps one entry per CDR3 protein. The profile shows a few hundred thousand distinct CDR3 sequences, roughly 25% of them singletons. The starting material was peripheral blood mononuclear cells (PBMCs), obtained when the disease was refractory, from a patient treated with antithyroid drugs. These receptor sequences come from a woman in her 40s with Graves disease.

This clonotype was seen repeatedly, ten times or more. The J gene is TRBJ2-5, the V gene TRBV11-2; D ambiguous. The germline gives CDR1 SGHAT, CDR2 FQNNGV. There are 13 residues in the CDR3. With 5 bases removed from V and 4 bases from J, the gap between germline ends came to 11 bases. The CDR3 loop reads CASSGDVGETQYF. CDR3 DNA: TGTGCCAGCAGCGGCGACGTCGGAGAGACCCAGTACTTC.

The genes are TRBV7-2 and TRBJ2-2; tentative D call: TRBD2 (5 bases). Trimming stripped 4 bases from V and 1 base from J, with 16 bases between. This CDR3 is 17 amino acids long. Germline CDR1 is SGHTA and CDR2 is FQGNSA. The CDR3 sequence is CASSSAGFRWNTGELFF. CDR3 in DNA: TGTGCCAGCAGCTCGGCGGGCTTCCGCTGGAACACCGGGGAGCTGTTTTTT.

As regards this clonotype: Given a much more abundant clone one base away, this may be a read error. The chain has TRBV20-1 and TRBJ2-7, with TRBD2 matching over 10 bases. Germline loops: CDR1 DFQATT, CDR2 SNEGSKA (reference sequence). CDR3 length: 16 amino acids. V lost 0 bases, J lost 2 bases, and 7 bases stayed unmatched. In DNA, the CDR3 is TGCAGTGCTAGAGATCAAGCGGGGGGGAGCACCTACGAGCAGTACTTC. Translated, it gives CSARDQAGGSTYEQYF.

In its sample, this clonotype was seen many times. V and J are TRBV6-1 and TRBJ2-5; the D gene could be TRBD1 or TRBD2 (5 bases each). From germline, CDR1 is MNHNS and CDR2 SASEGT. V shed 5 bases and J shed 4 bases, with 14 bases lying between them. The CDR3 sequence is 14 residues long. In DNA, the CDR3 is TGTGCCAGCAGTAGGGACGGAACTCGAGAGACCCAGTACTTC. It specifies CASSRDGTRETQYF.

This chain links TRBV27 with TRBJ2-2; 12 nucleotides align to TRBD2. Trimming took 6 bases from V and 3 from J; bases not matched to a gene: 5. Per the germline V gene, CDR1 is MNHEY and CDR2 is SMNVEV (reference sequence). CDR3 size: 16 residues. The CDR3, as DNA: TGTGCCAGCAGACTAGCGGGAGGTCAGTACACCGGGGAGCTGTTTTTT. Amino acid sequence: CASRLAGGQYTGELFF.

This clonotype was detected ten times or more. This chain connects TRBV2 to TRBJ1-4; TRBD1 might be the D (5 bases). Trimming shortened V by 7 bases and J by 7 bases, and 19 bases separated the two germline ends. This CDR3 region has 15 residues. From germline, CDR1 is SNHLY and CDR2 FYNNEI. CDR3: CASTSVGGLGEKLFF. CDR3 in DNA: TGTGCCAGCACGTCCGTTGGGGGTTTGGGTGAAAAACTGTTTTTT.

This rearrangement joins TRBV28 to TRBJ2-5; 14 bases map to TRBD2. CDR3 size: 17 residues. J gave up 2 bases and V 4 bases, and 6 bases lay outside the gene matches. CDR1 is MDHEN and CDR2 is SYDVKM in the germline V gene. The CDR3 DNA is TGTGCCAGCAGTTCCCCGGGACTAGCGGGAGCGCAAGAGACCCAGTACTTC. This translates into CASSSPGLAGAQETQYF.

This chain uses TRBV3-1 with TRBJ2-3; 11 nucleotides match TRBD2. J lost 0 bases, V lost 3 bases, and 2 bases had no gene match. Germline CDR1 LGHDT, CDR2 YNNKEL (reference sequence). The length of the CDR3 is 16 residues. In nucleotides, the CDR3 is TGTGCCAGCAGCCAGACTAGCGGGATTAGCACAGATACGCAGTATTTT. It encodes CASSQTSGISTDTQYF.

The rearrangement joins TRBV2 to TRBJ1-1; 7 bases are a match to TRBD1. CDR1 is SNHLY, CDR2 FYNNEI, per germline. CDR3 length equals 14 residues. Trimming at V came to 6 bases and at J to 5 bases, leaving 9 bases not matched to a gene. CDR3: CASSLSRGMTEAFF. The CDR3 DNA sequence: TGTGCCAGCAGCTTAAGCAGGGGGATGACTGAAGCTTTCTTT.

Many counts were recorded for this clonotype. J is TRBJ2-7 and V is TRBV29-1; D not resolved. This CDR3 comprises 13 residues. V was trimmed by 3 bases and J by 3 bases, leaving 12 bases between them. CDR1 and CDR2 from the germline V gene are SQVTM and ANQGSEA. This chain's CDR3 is CSVEGNGDYEQYF. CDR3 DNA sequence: TGCAGCGTTGAGGGGAATGGGGACTACGAGCAGTACTTC.

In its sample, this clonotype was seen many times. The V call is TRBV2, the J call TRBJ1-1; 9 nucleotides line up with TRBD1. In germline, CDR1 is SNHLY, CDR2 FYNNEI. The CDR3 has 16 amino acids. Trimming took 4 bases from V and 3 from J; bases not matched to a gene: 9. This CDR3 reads CASSGFTGGADTEAFF. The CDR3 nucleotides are TGTGCCAGCAGTGGATTTACAGGGGGCGCGGACACTGAAGCTTTCTTT.

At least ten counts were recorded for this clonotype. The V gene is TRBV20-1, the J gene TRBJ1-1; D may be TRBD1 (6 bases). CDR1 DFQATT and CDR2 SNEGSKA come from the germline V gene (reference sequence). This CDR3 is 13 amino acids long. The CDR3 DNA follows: TGCAGCACTCTCAAACAGGGGAACACTGAAGCTTTCTTT. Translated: CSTLKQGNTEAFF.

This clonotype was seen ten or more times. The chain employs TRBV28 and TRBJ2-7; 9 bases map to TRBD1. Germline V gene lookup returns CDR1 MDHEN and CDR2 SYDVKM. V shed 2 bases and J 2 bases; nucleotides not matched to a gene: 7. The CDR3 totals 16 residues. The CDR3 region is CASSLDRTGVTYEQYF. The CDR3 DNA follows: TGTGCCAGCAGTTTAGACCGGACAGGGGTCACCTACGAGCAGTACTTC. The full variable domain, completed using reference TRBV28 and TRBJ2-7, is DVKVTQSSRYLVKRTGEKVFLECVQDMDHENMFWYRQDPGLGLRLIYFSYDVKMKEKGDIPEGYSVSREKKERFSLILESASTNQTSMYLCASSLDRTGVTYEQYFGPGTRLTVT.

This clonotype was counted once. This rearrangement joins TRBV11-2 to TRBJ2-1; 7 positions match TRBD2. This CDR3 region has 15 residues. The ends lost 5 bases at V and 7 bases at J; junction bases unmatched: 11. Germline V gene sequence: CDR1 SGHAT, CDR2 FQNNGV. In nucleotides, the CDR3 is TGTGCCAGCAGCGATCGGGCGGGAGTATATAATGAGCAGTTCTTC. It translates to CASSDRAGVYNEQFF.

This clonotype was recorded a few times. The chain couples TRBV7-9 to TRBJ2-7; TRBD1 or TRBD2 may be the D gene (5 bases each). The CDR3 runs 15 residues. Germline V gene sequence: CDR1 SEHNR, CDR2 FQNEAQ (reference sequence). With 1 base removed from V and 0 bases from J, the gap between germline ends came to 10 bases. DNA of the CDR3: TGTGCCAGCAGCTTAGTGGGGACGGTCTCCTACGAGCAGTACTTC. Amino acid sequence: CASSLVGTVSYEQYF.

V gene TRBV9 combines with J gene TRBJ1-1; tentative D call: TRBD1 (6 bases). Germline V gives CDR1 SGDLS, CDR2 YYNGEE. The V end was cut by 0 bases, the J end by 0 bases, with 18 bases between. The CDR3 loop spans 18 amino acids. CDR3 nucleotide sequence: TGTGCCAGCAGCGTAGTGGATGTGAGGGGGGACCTGAACACTGAAGCTTTCTTT. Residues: CASSVVDVRGDLNTEAFF.

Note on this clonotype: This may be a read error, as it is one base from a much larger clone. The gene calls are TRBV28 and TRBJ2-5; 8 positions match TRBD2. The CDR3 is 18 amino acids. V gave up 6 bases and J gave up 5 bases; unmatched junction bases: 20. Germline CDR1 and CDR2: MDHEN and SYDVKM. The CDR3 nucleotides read TGTGCCAGCAGCCACAAGACTAGCGAGAGCCAAGTGAAGGAGACCCAGTACTTC. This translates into CASSHKTSESQVKETQYF.

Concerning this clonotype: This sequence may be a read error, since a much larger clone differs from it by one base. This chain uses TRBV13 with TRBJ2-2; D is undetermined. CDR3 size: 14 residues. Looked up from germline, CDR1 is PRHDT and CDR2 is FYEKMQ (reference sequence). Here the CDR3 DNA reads TGTGTCAGCAGCGTTACAGCCAGCACCGGGGAGCTGTTTTTT. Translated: CVSSVTASTGELFF.

The CDR3 sequence is CASTQGFGRDTQYF. The CDR3 coding sequence is TGTGCCAGCACTCAGGGATTTGGTAGGGATACGCAGTATTTT. The rearrangement joins TRBV19 to TRBJ2-3, with D perhaps TRBD1 (5 bases). V was pared by 9 bases and J by 6 bases, with 19 bases between. This CDR3 has 14 residues. Germline-derived CDR1 and CDR2 are LNHDA and SQIVND (reference sequence).

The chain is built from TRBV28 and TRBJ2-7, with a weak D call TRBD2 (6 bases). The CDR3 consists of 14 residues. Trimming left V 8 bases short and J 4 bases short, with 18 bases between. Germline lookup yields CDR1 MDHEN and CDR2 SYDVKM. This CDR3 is CASSVSGSRYEQYF. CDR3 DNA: TGTGCCAGCTCCGTGTCCGGGAGTAGGTACGAGCAGTACTTC.

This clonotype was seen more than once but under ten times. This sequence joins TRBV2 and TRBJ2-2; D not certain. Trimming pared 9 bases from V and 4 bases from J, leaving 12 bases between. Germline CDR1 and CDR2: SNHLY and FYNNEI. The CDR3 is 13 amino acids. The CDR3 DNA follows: TGTGCCAGGTCAGGTTTTTTCACCGGGGAGCTGTTTTTT. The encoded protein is CARSGFFTGELFF.

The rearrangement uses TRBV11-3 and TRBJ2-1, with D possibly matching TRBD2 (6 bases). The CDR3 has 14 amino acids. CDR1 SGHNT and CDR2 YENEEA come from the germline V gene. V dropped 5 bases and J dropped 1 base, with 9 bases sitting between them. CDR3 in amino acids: CASSPGLSYNEQFF. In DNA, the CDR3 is TGTGCCAGCAGCCCAGGACTATCCTACAATGAGCAGTTCTTC.